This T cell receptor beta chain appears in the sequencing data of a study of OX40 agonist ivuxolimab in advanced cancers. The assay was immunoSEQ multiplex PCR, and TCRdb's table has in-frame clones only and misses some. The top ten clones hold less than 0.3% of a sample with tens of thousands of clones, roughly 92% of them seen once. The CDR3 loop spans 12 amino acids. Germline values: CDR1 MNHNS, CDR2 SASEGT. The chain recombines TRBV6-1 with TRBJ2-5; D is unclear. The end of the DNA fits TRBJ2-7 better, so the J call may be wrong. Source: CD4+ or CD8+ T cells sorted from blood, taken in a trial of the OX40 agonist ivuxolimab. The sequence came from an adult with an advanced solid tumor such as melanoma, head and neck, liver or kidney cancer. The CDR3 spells CASSEGGYEQYF. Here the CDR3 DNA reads TGTGCCAGCAGTGAAGGGGGTTACGAGCAGTACTTC.